This T cell receptor (beta chain) is drawn from a study of blood T cell repertoires in COVID-19. Whole-study context: From the United States, Italy and Spain came samples of acute and convalescent COVID-19.

As originally analysed: Scientists estimated how many nucleated cells there were by amplifying reference gene primers. Method: immunoSEQ multiplex PCR; TCRdb's copy keeps in-frame clones and lacks some. That table furnishes V, J and clone size, whereas the DNA furnished D and trimming. The repertoire holds approximately 350,000 clones, with about 88% as singletons. The CDR3 covers 16 residues. Germline CDR1 reads SGDLS; CDR2 reads YYNGEE. Trimming pared 4 bases from V and 0 bases from J, leaving 15 bases between. The sequencing sample was made of PBMCs or T cells enriched from blood (not recorded which). This sequence was found in a woman in her 30s who had recovered from COVID-19. V gene TRBV9 combines with J gene TRBJ2-3, with no clear D. CDR3 loop: CASSPTPSYSTDTQYF. CDR3 nucleotides: TGTGCCAGCAGCCCTACCCCAAGTTATAGCACAGATACGCAGTATTTT.